This is a list of T cell receptor beta chains from one sample in a study of T cells in Graves' hyperthyroidism and ophthalmopathy. Via MiXCR, TCRdb re-called the multiplex PCR reads, giving one row per CDR3 protein. The sample lists more than 300,000 distinct CDR3 sequences, roughly 17% occurring once. Input material: blood. Source of these receptors: a woman aged 30 to 39 with Graves' hyperthyroidism that later progressed to Graves' ophthalmopathy. CDR3s include the opening cysteine and the closing phenylalanine or tryptophan.

v_call: TRBV20-1
cdr3_aa: CSARVATDYGYTF

v_call: TRBV29-1
cdr3_aa: CSVEGRSGVHEQYF

v_call: TRBV27
cdr3_aa: CASSLGGVGDPYNEQFF

v_call: TRBV2
cdr3_aa: CASRSLGNTGELFF

v_call: TRBV30
cdr3_aa: CAWSIGQGSGANVLTF

v_call: TRBV2
cdr3_aa: CASKSEDPEAFF

v_call: TRBV4-1
cdr3_aa: CASSHPSTRTYEQYF

v_call: TRBV9
cdr3_aa: CASSVGTSGRIRQETQYF

v_call: TRBV12-5
cdr3_aa: CASGLVAGGRTGELFF

v_call: TRBV12-3/TRBV12-4
cdr3_aa: CASSLPLVIDTQYF

v_call: TRBV3-1
cdr3_aa: CASSRQWLVDSDTQYF

v_call: TRBV2
cdr3_aa: CASRRRTGNEAFF

v_call: TRBV29-1
cdr3_aa: CSVVDISVQETQYF

v_call: TRBV2
cdr3_aa: CASGRVRDHQPQHF

v_call: TRBV19
cdr3_aa: CASRETGAAKNIQYF

v_call: TRBV12-3/TRBV12-4
cdr3_aa: CASSGTGGFSGNTIYF

v_call: TRBV9
cdr3_aa: CASSVGPGRNTEAFF

v_call: TRBV9
cdr3_aa: CASSVHPQGARGYGYTF

v_call: TRBV20-1
cdr3_aa: CSAADSISGNTIYF

v_call: TRBV28
cdr3_aa: CASSSWDHGNTEAFF

v_call: TRBV20-1
cdr3_aa: CSAREGPGDNEQYF

v_call: TRBV9
cdr3_aa: CASSNPVTGGSGGGNEQFF

v_call: TRBV28
cdr3_aa: CASSRVPGQGTGQTGQYF

v_call: TRBV19
cdr3_aa: CASSPIGGQPQHF

v_call: TRBV12-3/TRBV12-4
cdr3_aa: CASSSRVSGRGFQETQYF

v_call: TRBV9
cdr3_aa: CASSVDQAGANVLTF

v_call: TRBV6-5
cdr3_aa: CASSYEGRSYEQYF

v_call: TRBV15
cdr3_aa: CATSRDGGRGTQYF

v_call: TRBV4-1
cdr3_aa: CASSQGIRDFKFF

v_call: TRBV28
cdr3_aa: CASSSPGQGVGEQYF

v_call: TRBV5-1
cdr3_aa: CASSLGFLTDGYTF

v_call: TRBV27
cdr3_aa: CASSLHTSYEAFF

v_call: TRBV28
cdr3_aa: CASRSRDRGMSPYNEQFF

v_call: TRBV6-9
cdr3_aa: CASSFPLGTIRGTQYF

v_call: TRBV28
cdr3_aa: CASRALTVSSYNSPLHF

v_call: TRBV4-1
cdr3_aa: CASSRISLGGSGNTIYF

v_call: TRBV29-1
cdr3_aa: CSVQGTSGRGGDTQYF

v_call: TRBV14
cdr3_aa: CASSAIAGVTTDTQYF

v_call: TRBV10-2
cdr3_aa: CASRDRQPGNNEQFF

v_call: TRBV28
cdr3_aa: CASRKGTGRSPLHF

v_call: TRBV28
cdr3_aa: CASSLGLEPGTYEQYF

v_call: TRBV20-1
cdr3_aa: CSASVLREQYF